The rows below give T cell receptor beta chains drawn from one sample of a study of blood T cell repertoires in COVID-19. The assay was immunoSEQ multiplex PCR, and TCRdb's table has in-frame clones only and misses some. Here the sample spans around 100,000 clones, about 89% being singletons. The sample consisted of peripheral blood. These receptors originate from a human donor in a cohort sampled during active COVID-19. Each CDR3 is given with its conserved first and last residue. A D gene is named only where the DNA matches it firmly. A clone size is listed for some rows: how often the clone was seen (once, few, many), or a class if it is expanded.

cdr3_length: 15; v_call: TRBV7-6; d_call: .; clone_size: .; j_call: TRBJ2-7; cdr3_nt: TGTGCCAGCAGCTTCGACCCGGACAGACCCTACGAGCAGTACTTC; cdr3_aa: CASSFDPDRPYEQYF
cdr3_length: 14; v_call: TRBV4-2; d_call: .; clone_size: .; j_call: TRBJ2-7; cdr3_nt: TGTGCCAGCAGCCAAACGACCCAGCGCCGGGAGCAGTACTTC; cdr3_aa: CASSQTTQRREQYF
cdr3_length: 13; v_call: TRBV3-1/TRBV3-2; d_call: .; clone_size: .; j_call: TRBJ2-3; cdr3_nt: TGTGCCAGCAGCCAGATTACTTCAGATACGCAGTATTTT; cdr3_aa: CASSQITSDTQYF
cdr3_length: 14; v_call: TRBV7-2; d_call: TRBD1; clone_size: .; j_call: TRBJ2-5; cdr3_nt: TGTGCCAGCAGCTTGGCCGGGACAGAAGAGACCCAGTACTTC; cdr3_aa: CASSLAGTEETQYF
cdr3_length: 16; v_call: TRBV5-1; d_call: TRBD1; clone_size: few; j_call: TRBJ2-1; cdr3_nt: TGCGCCAGCAGCCCTCCCGGGACAGGGTTAAGAAATGAGCAGTTCTTC; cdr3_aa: CASSPPGTGLRNEQFF
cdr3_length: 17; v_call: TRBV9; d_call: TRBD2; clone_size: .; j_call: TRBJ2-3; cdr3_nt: TGTGCCAGCAGCCCGACTAGCGGGAGTGGTTTCTCAGATACGCAGTATTTT; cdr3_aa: CASSPTSGSGFSDTQYF
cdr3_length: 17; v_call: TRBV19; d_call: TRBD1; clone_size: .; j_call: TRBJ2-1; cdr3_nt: TGTGCCAGTAGTATCCCGACAGGGCTAAGCTCCTACAATGAGCAGTTCTTC; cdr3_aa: CASSIPTGLSSYNEQFF
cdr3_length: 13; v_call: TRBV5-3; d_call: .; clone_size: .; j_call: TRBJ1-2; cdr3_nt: TGTGCCAGAAGCTTGCGGCGGAACTATGGCTACACCTTC; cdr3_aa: CARSLRRNYGYTF
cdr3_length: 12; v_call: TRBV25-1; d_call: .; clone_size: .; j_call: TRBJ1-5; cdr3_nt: TGTGCCAGCAGACTGTCGAATCAGCCCCAGCATTTT; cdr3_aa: CASRLSNQPQHF
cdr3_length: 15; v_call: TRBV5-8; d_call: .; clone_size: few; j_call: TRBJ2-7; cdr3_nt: TGTGCCAGCAGCTCGCAGTGGGGGCCCGCCCTCGAGCAGTACTTC; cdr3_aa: CASSSQWGPALEQYF
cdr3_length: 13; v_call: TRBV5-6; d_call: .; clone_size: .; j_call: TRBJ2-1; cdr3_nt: TGTGCCAGCAGCCACGGAGCTCTAGATGAGCAGTTCTTC; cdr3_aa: CASSHGALDEQFF
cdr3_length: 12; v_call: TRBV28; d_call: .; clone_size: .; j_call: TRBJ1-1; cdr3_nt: TGTGCCACCGTTTGGGGGGACACTGAAGCTTTCTTT; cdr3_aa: CATVWGDTEAFF
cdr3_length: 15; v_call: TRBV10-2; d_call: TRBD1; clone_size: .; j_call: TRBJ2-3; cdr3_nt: TGCGCCAGCATCCCGGACAGGGTTGACGCAGATACGCAGTATTTT; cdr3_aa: CASIPDRVDADTQYF
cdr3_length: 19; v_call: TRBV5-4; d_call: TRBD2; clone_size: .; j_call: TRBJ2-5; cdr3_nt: TGTGCCAGCAGGCTGGGGGCATCTGGACTAGCGGGACTCCAAGAGACCCAGTACTTC; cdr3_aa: CASRLGASGLAGLQETQYF
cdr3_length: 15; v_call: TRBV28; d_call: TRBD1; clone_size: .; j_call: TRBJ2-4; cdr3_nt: TGTGCCAGCAGCCCCAACGGACAGGGGAAAAACATTCAGTACTTC; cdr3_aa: CASSPNGQGKNIQYF
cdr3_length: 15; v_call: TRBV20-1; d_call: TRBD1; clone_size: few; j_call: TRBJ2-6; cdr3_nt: TGCAGTGCTACTGAGGACAGGGATCCTGACAACGTCCTGACTTTC; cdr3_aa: CSATEDRDPDNVLTF
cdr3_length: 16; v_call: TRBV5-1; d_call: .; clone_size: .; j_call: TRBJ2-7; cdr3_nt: TGCGCCAGCAGCGGAGCCGGGACGGTCTCTAGCGACGAGCAGTACTTC; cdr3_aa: CASSGAGTVSSDEQYF
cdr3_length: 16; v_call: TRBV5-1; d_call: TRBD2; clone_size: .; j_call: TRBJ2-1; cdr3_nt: TGCGCCAGCAGCTTCCGCACCAGCGGGGGGTACAATGAGCAGTTCTTC; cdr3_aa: CASSFRTSGGYNEQFF
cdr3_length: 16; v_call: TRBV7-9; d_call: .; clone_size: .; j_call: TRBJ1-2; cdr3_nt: TGTGCCAGCAGCTCAGGTCCCCAGGACTACGTTTCGGGCTACACCTTC; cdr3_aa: CASSSGPQDYVSGYTF
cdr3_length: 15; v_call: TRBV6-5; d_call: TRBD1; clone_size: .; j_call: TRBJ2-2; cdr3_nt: TGTGCCAGCGGCTACGCAGGGGGGAACACCGGGGAGCTGTTTTTT; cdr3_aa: CASGYAGGNTGELFF
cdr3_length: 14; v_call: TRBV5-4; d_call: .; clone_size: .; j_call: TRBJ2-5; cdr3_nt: TGTGCCAGCAGCTTACAGGGCAACCAAGAGACCCAGTACTTC; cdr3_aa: CASSLQGNQETQYF
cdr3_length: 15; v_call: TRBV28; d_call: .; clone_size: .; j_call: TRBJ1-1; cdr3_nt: TGTGCCAGCAGCCAGACAGGACCTATGAACACTGAAGCTTTCTTT; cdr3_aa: CASSQTGPMNTEAFF
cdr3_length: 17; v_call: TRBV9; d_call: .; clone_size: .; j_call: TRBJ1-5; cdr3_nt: TGTGCCAGCAGCGCCGGGGAGGGGCTTTATAGCAATCAGCCCCAGCATTTT; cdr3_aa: CASSAGEGLYSNQPQHF
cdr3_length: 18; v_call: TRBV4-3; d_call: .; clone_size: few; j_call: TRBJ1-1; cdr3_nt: TGCGCCAGCAGCCAAACCCCCTCGAGTGGCAGAGGGAACACTGAAGCTTTCTTT; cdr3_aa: CASSQTPSSGRGNTEAFF
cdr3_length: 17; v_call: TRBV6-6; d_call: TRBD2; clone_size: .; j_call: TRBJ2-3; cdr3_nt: TGTGCCAGCAGTCGCGGAGGACCGGGAGGTCTGACAGATACGCAGTATTTT; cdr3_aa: CASSRGGPGGLTDTQYF
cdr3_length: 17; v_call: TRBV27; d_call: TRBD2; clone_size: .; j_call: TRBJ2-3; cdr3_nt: TGTGCCAGCAGTTTATCAACTAGCGGGGGACTCACAGATACGCAGTATTTT; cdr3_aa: CASSLSTSGGLTDTQYF
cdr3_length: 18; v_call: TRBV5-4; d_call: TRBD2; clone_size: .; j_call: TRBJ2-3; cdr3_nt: TGTGCCAGCAGCTTGGCCGATCTAGCGGGATTGGGCACAGATACGCAGTATTTT; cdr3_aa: CASSLADLAGLGTDTQYF
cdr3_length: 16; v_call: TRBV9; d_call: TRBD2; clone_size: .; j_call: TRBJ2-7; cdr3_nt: TGTGCCAGCAGCGCGCTGCCAGCGGGGGGATCGGGAGAGCAGTACTTC; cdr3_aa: CASSALPAGGSGEQYF
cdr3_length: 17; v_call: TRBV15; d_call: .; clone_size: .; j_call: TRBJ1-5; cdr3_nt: TGTGCCACCAGCAGAGATCCGCAGGCCCCACGGGGTCAGCCCCAGCATTTT; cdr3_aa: CATSRDPQAPRGQPQHF
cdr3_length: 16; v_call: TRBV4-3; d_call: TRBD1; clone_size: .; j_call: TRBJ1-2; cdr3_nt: TGCGCCAGCAGCGGAGCCCGAAGGACAGGGAACTATGGCTACACCTTC; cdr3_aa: CASSGARRTGNYGYTF
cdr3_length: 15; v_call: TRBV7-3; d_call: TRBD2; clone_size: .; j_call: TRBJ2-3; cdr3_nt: TGTGCCAGCAGCCTCGGGAGCGGGACTATGGGGACGCAGTATTTT; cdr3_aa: CASSLGSGTMGTQYF
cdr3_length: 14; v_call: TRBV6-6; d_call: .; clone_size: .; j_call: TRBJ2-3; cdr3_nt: TGTGCCAGCAGTTATGTCAGAAGCACAGATACGCAGTATTTT; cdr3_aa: CASSYVRSTDTQYF
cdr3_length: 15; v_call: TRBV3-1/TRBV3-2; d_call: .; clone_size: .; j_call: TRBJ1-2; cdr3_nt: TGTGCCAGCAGCCCCCGACTCAGGGGTAACTATGGCTACACCTTC; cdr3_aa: CASSPRLRGNYGYTF
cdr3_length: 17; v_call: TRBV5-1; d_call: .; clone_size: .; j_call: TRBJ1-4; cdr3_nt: TGCGCCAGCAGCTTGTCGGGACACCTCCTTGAGGGGGAAAAACTGTTTTTT; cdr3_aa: CASSLSGHLLEGEKLFF
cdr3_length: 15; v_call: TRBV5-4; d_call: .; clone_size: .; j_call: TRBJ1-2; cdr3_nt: TGTGCCAGCAGCTTGGGAGATCGGGTGGACTATGGCTACACCTTC; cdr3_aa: CASSLGDRVDYGYTF
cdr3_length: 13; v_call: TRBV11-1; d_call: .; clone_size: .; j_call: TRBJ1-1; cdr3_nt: TGTGCCAGCAGTCAGAACCCTCGCACTGAAGCTTTCTTT; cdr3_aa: CASSQNPRTEAFF
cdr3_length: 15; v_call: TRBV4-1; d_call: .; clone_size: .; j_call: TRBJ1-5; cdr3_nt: TGCGCCAGCAGCCAAGTTTTAGGGGGGGCTCAGCCCCAGCATTTT; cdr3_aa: CASSQVLGGAQPQHF
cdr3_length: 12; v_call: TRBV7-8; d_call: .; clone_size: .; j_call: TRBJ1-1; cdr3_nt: TGTGCCAGCAGCTTCAGGGCCGGTGAAGCTTTCTTT; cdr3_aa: CASSFRAGEAFF
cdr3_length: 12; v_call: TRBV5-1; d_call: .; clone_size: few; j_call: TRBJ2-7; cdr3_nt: TGCGCCAGCAGCTTCCCAGGTGGCGAGCAGTACTTC; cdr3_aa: CASSFPGGEQYF
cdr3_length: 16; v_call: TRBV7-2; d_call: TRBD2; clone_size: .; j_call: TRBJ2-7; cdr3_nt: TGTGCCAGCAGCTTAATGTCGGGACTAGATTCCTACGAGCAGTACTTC; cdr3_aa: CASSLMSGLDSYEQYF
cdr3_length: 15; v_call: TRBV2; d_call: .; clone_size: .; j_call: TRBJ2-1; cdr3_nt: TGTGCCAGCACCCCCCGTGGGGGCCGCGGGAATGAGCAGTTCTTC; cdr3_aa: CASTPRGGRGNEQFF
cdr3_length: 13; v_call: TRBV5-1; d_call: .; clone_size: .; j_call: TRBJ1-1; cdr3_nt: TGCGCCAGCGGAATAACAGGGAACACTGAAGCTTTCTTT; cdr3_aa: CASGITGNTEAFF
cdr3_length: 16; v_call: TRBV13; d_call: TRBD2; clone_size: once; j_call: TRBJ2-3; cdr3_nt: TGTGCCAGCAGCTTATCGGGACTAGCGAGGACAGATACGCAGTATTTT; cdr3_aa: CASSLSGLARTDTQYF
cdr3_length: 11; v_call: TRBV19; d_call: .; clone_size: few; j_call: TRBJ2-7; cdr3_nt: TGTGCCAGTAGTACTTTCTACGAGCAGTACTTC; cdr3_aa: CASSTFYEQYF
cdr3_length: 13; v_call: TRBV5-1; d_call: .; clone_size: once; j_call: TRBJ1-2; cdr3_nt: TGCGCCAGCAGCTTGTTTACGGGGAACGGCTACACCTTC; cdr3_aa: CASSLFTGNGYTF
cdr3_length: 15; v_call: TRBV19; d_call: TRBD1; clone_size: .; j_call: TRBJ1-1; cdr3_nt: TGTGCCAGTAGGATACAGGGACAGTTGAACACTGAAGCTTTCTTT; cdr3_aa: CASRIQGQLNTEAFF
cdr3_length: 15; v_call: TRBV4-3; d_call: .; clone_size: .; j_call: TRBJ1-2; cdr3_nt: TGCGCCAGCAGCCAAGCCGCGCGTGCTAACTATGGCTACACCTTC; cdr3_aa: CASSQAARANYGYTF